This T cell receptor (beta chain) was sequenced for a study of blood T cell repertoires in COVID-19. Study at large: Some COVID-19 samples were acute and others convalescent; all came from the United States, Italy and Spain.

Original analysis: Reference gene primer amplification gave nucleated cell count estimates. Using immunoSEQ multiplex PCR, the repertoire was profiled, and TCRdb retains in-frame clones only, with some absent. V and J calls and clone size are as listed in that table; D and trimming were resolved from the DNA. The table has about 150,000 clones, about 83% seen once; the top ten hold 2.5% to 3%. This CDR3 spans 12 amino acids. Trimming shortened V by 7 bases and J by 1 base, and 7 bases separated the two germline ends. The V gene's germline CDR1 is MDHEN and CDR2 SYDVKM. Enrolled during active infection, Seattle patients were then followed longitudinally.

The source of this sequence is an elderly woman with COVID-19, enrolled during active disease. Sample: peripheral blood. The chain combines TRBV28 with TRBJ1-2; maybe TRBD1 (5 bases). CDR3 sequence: CASNGHNYGYTF. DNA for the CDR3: TGTGCCAGCAATGGACATAACTATGGCTACACCTTC.